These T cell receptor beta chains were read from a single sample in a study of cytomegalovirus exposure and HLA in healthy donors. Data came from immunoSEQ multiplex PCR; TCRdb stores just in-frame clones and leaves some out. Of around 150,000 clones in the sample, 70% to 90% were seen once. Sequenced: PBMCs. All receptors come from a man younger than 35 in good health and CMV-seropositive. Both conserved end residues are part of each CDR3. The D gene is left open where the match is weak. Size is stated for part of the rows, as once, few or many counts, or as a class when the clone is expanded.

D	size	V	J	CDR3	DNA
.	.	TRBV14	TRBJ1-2	CASSPGQNYGYTF	TGTGCCAGCAGCCCCGGACAGAACTATGGCTACACCTTC
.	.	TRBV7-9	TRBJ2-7	CASSLTGPEEQYF	TGTGCCAGCAGCCTGACAGGCCCAGAGGAGCAGTACTTC
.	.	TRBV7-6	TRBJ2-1	CASSPLVAPYNEQFF	TGTGCCAGCAGCCCACTGGTCGCCCCCTACAATGAGCAGTTCTTC
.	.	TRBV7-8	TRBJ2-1	CASSLLEASNEQFF	TGTGCCAGCAGCTTATTAGAAGCGTCCAATGAGCAGTTCTTC
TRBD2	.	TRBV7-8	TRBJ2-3	CASSQGLDSTDTQYF	TGTGCCAGCAGCCAAGGACTAGACAGCACAGATACGCAGTATTTT
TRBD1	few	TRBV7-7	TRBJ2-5	CASSLEQGLAGQYF	TGTGCCAGCAGCTTAGAACAGGGGCTTGCCGGGCAGTACTTC
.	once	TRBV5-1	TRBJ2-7	CASSLEVSGGPHEQYF	TGCGCCAGCAGCTTGGAAGTTTCTGGGGGCCCCCACGAGCAGTACTTC
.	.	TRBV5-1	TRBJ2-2	CASSPLPTGLTGELFF	TGCGCCAGCAGCCCCCTCCCGACGGGTCTCACCGGGGAGCTGTTTTTT
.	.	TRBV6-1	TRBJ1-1	CAGEMSGNTEAFF	TGTGCCGGGGAGATGTCGGGGAACACTGAAGCTTTCTTT
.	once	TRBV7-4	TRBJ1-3	CASSLRRGSGNTIYF	TGTGCCAGCAGCTTACGGAGGGGCTCTGGAAACACCATATATTTT
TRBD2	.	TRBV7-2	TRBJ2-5	CASSLDETSGISANSQYF	TGTGCCAGCAGCTTAGATGAGACTAGCGGGATTTCGGCCAATTCTCAGTACTTC
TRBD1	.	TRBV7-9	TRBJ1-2	CASSSRQGRSDGYTF	TGTGCCAGCAGCTCCAGACAGGGTAGGAGTGATGGCTACACCTTC
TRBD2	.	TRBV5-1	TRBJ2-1	CASSLAVAGPDNEQFF	TGCGCCAGCAGCTTGGCGGTAGCGGGGCCCGACAATGAGCAGTTCTTC
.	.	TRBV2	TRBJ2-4	CASSEVHPSQDIQYF	TGTGCCAGCAGTGAAGTTCACCCTAGCCAGGACATTCAGTACTTC
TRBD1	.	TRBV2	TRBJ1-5	CASSTRPKTGLERQHF	TGTGCCAGCAGTACACGCCCCAAGACAGGGCTTGAGCGCCAGCATTTT
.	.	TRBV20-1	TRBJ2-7	CSARYEQYF	TGCAGTGCGCGATACGAGCAGTACTTC
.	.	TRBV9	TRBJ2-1	CASSPVRGLNNEQFF	TGTGCCAGCAGTCCAGTAAGGGGACTTAACAATGAGCAGTTCTTC
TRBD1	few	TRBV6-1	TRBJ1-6	CASSVGTGGDSPLHF	TGTGCCAGCAGTGTCGGGACAGGGGGTGATTCACCCCTCCACTTT